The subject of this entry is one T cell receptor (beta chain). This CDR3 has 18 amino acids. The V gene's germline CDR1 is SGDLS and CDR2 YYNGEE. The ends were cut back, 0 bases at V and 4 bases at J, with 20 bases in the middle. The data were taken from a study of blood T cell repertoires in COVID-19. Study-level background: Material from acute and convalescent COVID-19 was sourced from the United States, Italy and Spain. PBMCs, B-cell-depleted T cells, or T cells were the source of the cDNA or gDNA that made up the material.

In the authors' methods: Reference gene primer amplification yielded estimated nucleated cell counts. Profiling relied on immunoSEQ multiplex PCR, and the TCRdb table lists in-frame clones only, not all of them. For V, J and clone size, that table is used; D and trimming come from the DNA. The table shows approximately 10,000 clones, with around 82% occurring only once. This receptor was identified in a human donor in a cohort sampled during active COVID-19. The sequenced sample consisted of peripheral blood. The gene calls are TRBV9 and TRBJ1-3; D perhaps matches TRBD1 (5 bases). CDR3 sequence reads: CASSVDGIGAFGGNTIYF. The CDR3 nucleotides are TGTGCCAGCAGCGTAGACGGTATAGGGGCCTTCGGAGGAAACACCATATATTTT. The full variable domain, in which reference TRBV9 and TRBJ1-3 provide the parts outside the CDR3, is DSGVTQTPKHLITATGQRVTLRCSPRSGDLSVYWYQQSLDQGLQFLIQYYNGEERAKGNILERFSAQQFPDLHSELNLSSLELGDSALYFCASSVDGIGAFGGNTIYFGEGSWLTVV.